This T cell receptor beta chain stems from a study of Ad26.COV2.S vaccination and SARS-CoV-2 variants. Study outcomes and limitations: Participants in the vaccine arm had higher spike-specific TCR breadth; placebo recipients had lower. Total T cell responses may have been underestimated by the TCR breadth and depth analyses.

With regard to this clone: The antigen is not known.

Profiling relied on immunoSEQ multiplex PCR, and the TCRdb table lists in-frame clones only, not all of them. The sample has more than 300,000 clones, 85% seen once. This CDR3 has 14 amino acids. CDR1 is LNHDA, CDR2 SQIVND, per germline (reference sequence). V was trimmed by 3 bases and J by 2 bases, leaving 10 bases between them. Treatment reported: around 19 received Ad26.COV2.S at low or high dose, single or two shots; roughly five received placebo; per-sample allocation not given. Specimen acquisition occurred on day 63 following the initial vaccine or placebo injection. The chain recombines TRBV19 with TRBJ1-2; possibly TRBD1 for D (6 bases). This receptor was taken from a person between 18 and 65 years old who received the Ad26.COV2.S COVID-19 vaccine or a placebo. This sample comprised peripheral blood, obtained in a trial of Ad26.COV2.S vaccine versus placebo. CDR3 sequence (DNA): TGTGCCAGTAGTATCACAACAGGGAACTATGGCTACACCTTC. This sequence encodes CASSITTGNYGYTF.